The clone carrying this TCR beta chain has just a few counts. Preparation of the TCRbeta library used unique molecular identifiers. TCRdb analysed the PCR reads with MiXCR anew, one entry per CDR3 protein. The sample gives hundreds of thousands of distinct CDR3 sequences, roughly 17% of which show up once; 1.1% is in the top ten. The trim removed 3 bases at V and 5 bases at J, leaving 6 bases unmatched. The CDR3 has 14 residues. Germline CDR1 reads SGHRS; CDR2 reads YFSETQ. The data were taken from a study of T-cell reconstitution after alpha-beta-depleted transplantation in children. The chain combines TRBV5-1 with TRBJ1-1; 8 nucleotides align to TRBD1. This sequence was found in a human donor who donated a stem cell graft to a child with acute myeloid leukemia. This sample comprised PBMCs from the stem cell graft donor, obtained from the stem cell graft. This chain's CDR3 is CASSSLQGGTEAFF. CDR3 sequence (DNA): TGCGCCAGCAGCTCACTACAGGGGGGGACTGAAGCTTTCTTT.